This record looks at one T cell receptor (beta chain) sequence and its context. TCRdb's copy holds only in-frame clones and misses some; the assay was immunoSEQ multiplex PCR. The table records about 84,000 clones, under 95% of them present only once. This record belongs to a study of cytomegalovirus exposure and HLA in healthy donors. Background on the study: The 95 to 150 validation repertoires and the 666 first-cohort repertoires shared a platform, a later analysis reported.

V lost 4 bases and J lost 10; bases outside the gene matches: 17. The CDR3 runs to 16 residues. Germline values: CDR1 LGHNA, CDR2 YNFKEQ. Sequenced: PBMCs. The chain recombines TRBV4-2 with TRBJ1-2; 8 nucleotides line up with TRBD1. This sequence was found in a man aged 30-40 years in good health and CMV-seronegative. The CDR3 here is CASSLLTGAEAFVYTF. In nucleotides, the CDR3 is TGTGCCAGCAGCCTCTTGACAGGGGCGGAAGCATTTGTCTACACCTTC.